These T cell receptor beta chains were read from a single sample in a study of vaccination effects on CD4 cells after COVID-19. Their cognate antigens are unknown. Profiled with immunoSEQ multiplex PCR; TCRdb holds only in-frame clones, not every one. Of tens of thousands of clones in the sample, around four fifths were seen once. This specimen was CD4+ T cells from PBMCs cultured with HCoV-229E spike peptides, taken after COVID-19 vaccination. Source of these receptors: a human donor who received a COVID-19 vaccine. Both conserved end residues are part of each CDR3. The D gene is left open where the match is weak.

j_gene: TRBJ2-5; d_gene: NA; v_gene: TRBV28; CDR3aa: CASKTGGGRETQYF; CDR3nt: TGTGCCAGCAAGACAGGAGGTGGAAGAGAGACCCAGTACTTC
j_gene: TRBJ2-3; d_gene: NA; v_gene: TRBV28; CDR3aa: CASRGGVSTDTQYF; CDR3nt: TGTGCCAGCAGGGGCGGGGTTAGCACAGATACGCAGTATTTT
j_gene: TRBJ1-3; d_gene: NA; v_gene: TRBV7-6; CDR3aa: CASSPTAPTLGNTIYF; CDR3nt: TGTGCCAGCAGCCCAACCGCTCCCACCCTCGGAAACACCATATATTTT
j_gene: TRBJ1-1; d_gene: NA; v_gene: TRBV19; CDR3aa: CASSIDPRPPRPLPEEAFF; CDR3nt: TGTGCCAGTAGTATAGATCCTCGGCCCCCAAGACCCCTCCCGGAGGAAGCTTTCTTT
j_gene: TRBJ1-2; d_gene: TRBD1; v_gene: TRBV2; CDR3aa: CAGTANYGYTF; CDR3nt: TGTGCCGGGACAGCTAACTATGGCTACACCTTC
j_gene: TRBJ1-1; d_gene: NA; v_gene: TRBV29-1; CDR3aa: CSVRDEGTEAFF; CDR3nt: TGCAGCGTCAGGGACGAGGGCACTGAAGCTTTCTTT
j_gene: TRBJ2-1; d_gene: TRBD2; v_gene: TRBV29-1; CDR3aa: CSVEGLAGGELYNEQFF; CDR3nt: TGCAGCGTTGAAGGACTAGCGGGGGGTGAGCTGTACAATGAGCAGTTCTTC
j_gene: TRBJ1-2; d_gene: TRBD1; v_gene: TRBV6-5; CDR3aa: CASSQGAGGYTF; CDR3nt: TGTGCCAGCAGCCAGGGGGCGGGGGGCTACACCTTC
j_gene: TRBJ2-1; d_gene: TRBD1; v_gene: TRBV19; CDR3aa: CASSILTGTGLREQFF; CDR3nt: TGTGCCAGTAGTATCCTAACCGGGACAGGGCTTCGTGAGCAGTTCTTC
j_gene: TRBJ2-4; d_gene: TRBD1; v_gene: TRBV18; CDR3aa: CASSPRQGESSFGIQYF; CDR3nt: TGTGCCAGCTCACCCAGACAGGGGGAGTCATCCTTCGGCATTCAGTACTTC
j_gene: TRBJ2-6; d_gene: NA; v_gene: TRBV4-2; CDR3aa: CASSLASGANVLTF; CDR3nt: TGTGCCAGCAGCCTTGCTTCTGGGGCCAACGTCCTGACTTTC
j_gene: TRBJ2-5; d_gene: NA; v_gene: TRBV2; CDR3aa: CASSEGTYQETQYF; CDR3nt: TGTGCCAGCAGTGAGGGCACCTACCAAGAGACCCAGTACTTC
j_gene: TRBJ2-2; d_gene: TRBD1; v_gene: TRBV4-1; CDR3aa: CASSQRTGSSYTGELFF; CDR3nt: TGCGCCAGCAGCCAACGGACAGGGAGTAGTTACACCGGGGAGCTGTTTTTT
j_gene: TRBJ1-2; d_gene: NA; v_gene: TRBV6-6; CDR3aa: CASSLDPNYGYTF; CDR3nt: TGTGCCAGCAGCTTGGACCCGAACTATGGCTACACCTTC
j_gene: TRBJ2-6; d_gene: NA; v_gene: TRBV9; CDR3aa: CASSPTGGGPGANVLTF; CDR3nt: TGTGCCAGCAGCCCAACCGGAGGAGGGCCTGGGGCCAACGTCCTGACTTTC
j_gene: TRBJ1-5; d_gene: TRBD1; v_gene: TRBV6-1; CDR3aa: CASSVGMTGGGQPQHF; CDR3nt: TGTGCCAGCAGTGTCGGGATGACAGGGGGAGGACAGCCCCAGCATTTT